This T cell receptor (beta chain) was identified during a study of cytomegalovirus exposure and HLA in healthy donors. Across the whole study: An early release of data contained tens of millions of unique TCRs, which came from HLA-typed donors. Study-wide findings and caveats: The majority of CMV-associated TCR beta chains were reported as apparently HLA-restricted in a later analysis. Reports credit the classifier with highly specific, highly sensitive diagnosis of cytomegalovirus status.

PCR primers comprised 60 Vbeta and 13 Jbeta primers. Here immunoSEQ multiplex PCR was the method, and the copy in TCRdb shows in-frame clones only, minus some. The sample gives more than 85,000 clones, roughly a tenth of which show up once; approximately 5.1% is in the top ten. As to this clone: Its target is not known.

This TCR derives from a man between 45 and 60 years old in good health and CMV-seropositive. The specimen was PBMCs.

The DNA of the CDR3 is TGTGCCAGCAGTTCTCACCGGGACAGCTCCTACGAGCAGTACTTC. It codes for CASSSHRDSSYEQYF. This chain uses TRBV28 with TRBJ2-7; 7 bases align to TRBD1. From germline, CDR1 is MDHEN and CDR2 SYDVKM. The CDR3 contains 15 residues. The V and J ends lost 4 bases and 0 bases, in that order; junction bases with no gene match: 6.